The 8 T cell receptor beta chains reported below all come from one sample, sequenced in a study of blood T cell repertoires in COVID-19. Libraries were prepared by immunoSEQ multiplex PCR; TCRdb keeps only in-frame clonotypes and omits some of them. Of 200,000 to 250,000 clones in the sample, 79% were seen once. The sequencing input was peripheral blood. These receptors were taken from a woman in her forties with active or convalescent COVID-19.

The chain uses TRBV10-3 and TRBJ1-6, with 7 bases lining up with TRBD1. The CDR3 length is 15 residues. Trimming cost V 6 bases and J 8 bases; bases outside gene matches: 10. Germline V gives CDR1 ENHRY, CDR2 SYGVKD. CDR3 in DNA: TGTGCCATCAGACACATGACAGGGAGCGATTCACCCCTCCACTTT. Protein sequence: CAIRHMTGSDSPLHF.

This clone was found a few times. CDR3 sequence reads: CAITSGQGNYGYTF. CDR3 bases: TGTGCCATCACTTCGGGACAGGGTAACTATGGCTACACCTTC. V and J are TRBV10-3 and TRBJ1-2; 9 bases agree with TRBD1. The junction had 4 bases not matched to a gene; V was cut back by 7 bases and J by 1 base. Germline lookup yields CDR1 ENHRY and CDR2 SYGVKD. CDR3 length: 14 residues.

The rearrangement joins TRBV6-2 or TRBV6-3 to TRBJ1-2; tentative D call: TRBD1 (6 bases). The V end lost 0 bases, the J end lost 8 bases, and 10 bases lay between the germline ends. Germline CDR1 and CDR2: MNHEY and SVGEGT. This CDR3 is built from 13 residues. This CDR3 reads CASSYSDRFGYTF. CDR3 sequence (DNA): TGTGCCAGCAGTTACTCAGACAGGTTCGGCTACACCTTC.

The chain recombines TRBV19 with TRBJ1-1; D is undetermined. This CDR3 region has 14 residues. V was pared by 3 bases and J by 4 bases, with 12 bases between. The V gene's germline CDR1 is LNHDA and CDR2 SQIVND (reference sequence). CDR3: CASSIFGEITEAFF. The CDR3 region has the DNA TGTGCCAGTAGTATTTTTGGGGAGATCACTGAAGCTTTCTTT.

Concerning this clone itself: One end of the junction varies from germline; a read error may be responsible. This chain joins TRBV7-7 and TRBJ2-1; 7 positions agree with TRBD1. Germline CDR1 and CDR2: SSHAT and FNYEAQ (reference sequence). The CDR3 has 14 amino acids. The CDR3 here is CASSLGGAGNEQFF. The CDR3 DNA is TGTGCTAGCAGCTTAGGGGGCGCTGGAAATGAGCAGTTCTTC.

The chain employs TRBV28 and TRBJ2-7; 7 bases are a match to TRBD1. J lost 1 base, V lost 5 bases, and 5 bases had no gene match. Germline CDR1 reads MDHEN; CDR2 reads SYDVKM. The CDR3 sequence is 14 residues long. As DNA, the CDR3 is TGTGCCAGCAGTGCCGGGACAGCATCCTACGAGCAGTACGTC. Protein sequence: CASSAGTASYEQYV.

This clone was found once. The J gene is TRBJ2-2, the V gene TRBV9; D uncertain. The CDR3 contains 17 residues. V shed 2 bases and J shed 1 base, with 15 bases lying between them. Germline CDR1 is SGDLS and CDR2 is YYNGEE. The CDR3 region has the DNA TGTGCCAGCAGCGTCCAAGAGTTGGCAGGGAACACCGGGGAGCTGTTTTTT. It translates to CASSVQELAGNTGELFF.

Concerning this clone itself: Other DNA sequences in the sample encode the same CDR3. This rearrangement joins TRBV7-3 to TRBJ2-1, with TRBD2 as a possible D gene (5 bases). V dropped 1 base and J dropped 9 bases, with 10 bases sitting between them. The CDR3 is 13 amino acids. The germline CDR1 and CDR2 sequences are SGHTA and FQGTGA. The CDR3 DNA is TGTGCCAGCAGCTTAAATCCCGGAGGTGAGCAGTTCTTC. Its translation: CASSLNPGGEQFF. Drawing the rest from reference TRBV7-3 and TRBJ2-1, the complete variable domain is GAGVSQTPSNKVTEKGKYVELRCDPISGHTALYWYRQSLGQGPEFLIYFQGTGAADDSGLPNDRFFAVRPEGSVSTLKIQRTERGDSAVYLCASSLNPGGEQFFGPGTRLTVL.